One sample yielded the 27 T cell receptor beta chains listed below, sequenced in a study of T cell responses to AZD1222 COVID-19 vaccine. The repertoire was sequenced with immunoSEQ multiplex PCR; TCRdb's copy has only in-frame clones and lacks some. The table lists 150,000 to 200,000 clones, around 93% of them singletons. The sample here was peripheral blood, taken on day 0 of AZD1222 vaccination. These TCRs come from an adult in good health.

V and J are TRBV5-6 and TRBJ1-6; TRBD1 aligns across 7 bases. The CDR3 runs 15 residues. The trim removed 4 bases at V and 9 bases at J, leaving 10 bases unmatched. From germline, CDR1 is SGHDT and CDR2 YYEEEE. The CDR3 nucleotides read TGTGCCAGCAGCAGCCGGCAGGGGGTTATTTCACCCCTCCACTTT. Amino acids: CASSSRQGVISPLHF.

The rearrangement uses TRBV6-6 and TRBJ2-2; 8 nucleotides agree with TRBD2. The CDR3 is 15 residues long. With 5 bases clipped from V and 6 bases from J, the junction kept 8 bases outside the gene matches. Germline CDR1 and CDR2: MNHNY and SVGAGI (reference sequence). The CDR3 sequence: CASSPSGSRAGELFF. The CDR3 DNA reads TGTGCCAGCAGTCCGAGCGGGAGTCGGGCCGGGGAGCTGTTTTTT.

The J gene is TRBJ2-3, the V gene TRBV7-9; possibly TRBD1 for D (5 bases). The V gene's germline CDR1 is SEHNR and CDR2 FQNEAQ (reference sequence). V was cut by 3 bases and J by 2 bases, with 9 bases left in between. The CDR3 runs 14 residues. The CDR3 region is CASSLGRATDTQYF. The CDR3 DNA sequence: TGTGCCAGCAGCTTGGGCAGGGCCACAGATACGCAGTATTTT. Based on the CDR3 plus reference TRBV7-9 and TRBJ2-3, the full variable domain is DTGVSQNPRHKITKRGQNVTFRCDPISEHNRLYWYRQTLGQGPEFLTYFQNEAQLEKSRLLSDRFSAERPKGSFSTLEIQRTEQGDSAMYLCASSLGRATDTQYFGPGTRLTVL.

The genes are TRBV12-3 or TRBV12-4 and TRBJ1-2; D is unclear. The CDR3 consists of 12 residues. V dropped 6 bases and J dropped 4 bases, with 9 bases sitting between them. The CDR3 nucleotides read TGTGCCAGCAGAACAGATCCCTATGGCTACACCTTC. Encoded protein: CASRTDPYGYTF.

The rearrangement joins TRBV7-3 to TRBJ1-1, with 7 bases identical to TRBD1. The CDR3 runs 15 residues. CDR1 is SGHTA, CDR2 FQGTGA, per germline. The ends lost 5 bases at V and 4 bases at J; junction bases unmatched: 10. The DNA of the CDR3 is TGTGCCAGCAGCCGGGACAGTTACGCGGGCACTGAAGCTTTCTTT. This gives the protein CASSRDSYAGTEAFF.

J is TRBJ1-5 and V is TRBV19; D perhaps matches TRBD1 (6 bases). Looked up from germline, CDR1 is LNHDA and CDR2 is SQIVND (reference sequence). The CDR3 sequence is 16 residues long. The ends were cut back, 3 bases at V and 6 bases at J, with 18 bases in the middle. The CDR3 loop reads CASSMVGRAGAQPQHF. The CDR3, as DNA: TGTGCCAGTAGTATGGTGGGCAGGGCGGGGGCTCAGCCCCAGCATTTT.

The chain joins TRBV30 to TRBJ1-2, with D unclear. Trimming shortened V by 0 bases and J by 13 bases, and 15 bases separated the two germline ends. This CDR3 spans 12 amino acids. Per the germline V gene, CDR1 is GTSNPN and CDR2 is SVGIG (reference sequence). The CDR3 DNA reads as TGTGCCTGGAGTGTACTCTACATACCGTGCACCTTC. It yields the protein CAWSVLYIPCTF.

The chain is built from TRBV5-4 and TRBJ2-5; 15 bases map to TRBD2. J lost 1 base, V lost 4 bases, and 8 bases had no gene match. Germline V gives CDR1 SGHNT, CDR2 YYREEE (reference sequence). This CDR3 spans 18 amino acids. The DNA for the CDR3 is TGTGCCAGCAGCGGACTAGCGGGAGGGCCTCAACTCCAAGAGACCCAGTACTTC. Residues: CASSGLAGGPQLQETQYF.

This rearrangement joins TRBV6-5 to TRBJ1-5; D is perhaps TRBD1 (6 bases). Trimming took 7 bases from V and 3 from J, leaving 13 bases between them. This CDR3 is built from 14 residues. The V gene's germline CDR1 is MNHEY and CDR2 SVGAGI. The CDR3 DNA sequence: TGTGCCAGCAAGGTCTGGGGGGCCAATCAGCCCCAGCATTTT. Protein: CASKVWGANQPQHF.

This clone occurred once. The V and J genes are TRBV6-2 or TRBV6-3 and TRBJ1-5; TRBD1 is a possible D gene (6 bases). The CDR3 is made up of 17 amino acids. The V gene's germline CDR1 is MNHEY and CDR2 SVGEGT. V was cut by 5 bases and J by 4 bases, with 21 bases left in between. The CDR3 nucleotides are TGTGCCAGCAGTGCCCCGGGACACTCCGCGGAAAATCAGCCCCAGCATTTT. Its translation: CASSAPGHSAENQPQHF.

The V and J genes are TRBV30 and TRBJ1-6; no clear D. Deletions cut 1 base from V and 8 bases from J, with 12 bases between. Germline CDR1 is GTSNPN and CDR2 is SVGIG (reference sequence). The CDR3 is 14 amino acids. CDR3 nucleotides: TGTGCCTGGAGTGAGTCGGACGGTTATTCACCCCTCCACTTT. The encoded protein is CAWSESDGYSPLHF. The whole variable domain, remainder taken from reference TRBV30 and TRBJ1-6, is SQTIHQWPATLVQPVGSPLSLECTVEGTSNPNLYWYRQAAGRGLQLLFYSVGIGQISSEVPQNLSASRPQDRQFILSSKKLLLSDSGFYLCAWSESDGYSPLHFGNGTRLTVT.

J is TRBJ2-7 and V is TRBV19; no clear D. CDR1 is LNHDA, CDR2 SQIVND, per germline (reference sequence). V gave up 6 bases and J gave up 2 bases, with 17 bases separating them. This CDR3 contains 15 residues. The chain's CDR3 is CASSYTTDVPYEQYF. CDR3 in DNA: TGTGCCAGTAGCTATACTACGGACGTCCCCTACGAGCAGTACTTC.

The chain's CDR3 is CASSYLSGSSSYNEQFF. The CDR3 DNA follows: TGTGCCAGCAGTTACCTTAGCGGGTCGAGCTCCTACAATGAGCAGTTCTTC. The J gene is TRBJ2-1, the V gene TRBV6-2 or TRBV6-3, with 7 bases identical to TRBD2. Trimming took 2 bases from V and 0 from J; bases not matched to a gene: 7. The germline V gene has CDR1 MNHEY and CDR2 SVGEGT. The CDR3 is 17 amino acids.

The chain links TRBV19 to TRBJ2-1; 9 bases agree with TRBD2. Germline lookup yields CDR1 LNHDA and CDR2 SQIVND (reference sequence). The CDR3 spans 15 residues. The trim removed 8 bases at V and 4 bases at J, leaving 9 bases unmatched. The DNA for the CDR3 is TGTGCCAGTTCGCCCCGTAGCGGGAGTTACAATGAGCAGTTCTTC. It yields the protein CASSPRSGSYNEQFF.

V usage is TRBV27 and J usage is TRBJ2-7; 9 bases agree with TRBD2. There are 14 residues in the CDR3. Germline CDR1 MNHEY, CDR2 SMNVEV (reference sequence). The V segment lost 6 bases and the J segment 0 bases; nucleotides outside the gene matches: 3. The CDR3, as DNA: TGTGCCAGCAGGGGGCGGGAGGGCTCCTACGAGCAGTACTTC. Its protein is CASRGREGSYEQYF.

Only a few counts were recorded for this clone. The chain links TRBV28 to TRBJ2-3, with 9 bases that match TRBD2. This CDR3 has 17 residues. Germline trimming cut 5 bases from V and 0 bases from J; bases unmatched to any gene: 9. Germline lookup yields CDR1 MDHEN and CDR2 SYDVKM. CDR3 DNA: TGTGCCAGCAGTGGGCTAGCGGGGAAAACTAGCACAGATACGCAGTATTTT. Amino acid sequence: CASSGLAGKTSTDTQYF. The whole variable domain, filled in from reference TRBV28 and TRBJ2-3, reads DVKVTQSSRYLVKRTGEKVFLECVQDMDHENMFWYRQDPGLGLRLIYFSYDVKMKEKGDIPEGYSVSREKKERFSLILESASTNQTSMYLCASSGLAGKTSTDTQYFGPGTRLTVL.

J is TRBJ2-2 and V is TRBV5-4; 12 nucleotides agree with TRBD2. The V and J ends lost 3 bases and 2 bases, in that order; junction bases with no gene match: 2. This CDR3 contains 16 residues. CDR1 is SGHNT, CDR2 YYREEE, per germline (reference sequence). CDR3 sequence: CASSSTSGGNTGELFF. The CDR3 DNA follows: TGTGCCAGCAGCTCGACTAGCGGGGGAAACACCGGGGAGCTGTTTTTT. The full variable domain, with the rest looked up from reference TRBV5-4 and TRBJ2-2, is ETGVTQSPTHLIKTRGQQVTLRCSSQSGHNTVSWYQQALGQGPQFIFQYYREEENGRGNFPPRFSGLQFPNYSSELNVNALELDDSALYLCASSSTSGGNTGELFFGEGSRLTVL.

This chain links TRBV15 with TRBJ2-7; D uncertain. V lost 5 bases to trimming and J lost 0 bases, with 17 bases between them. Germline V gene data show CDR1 as LNHNV and CDR2 as YYDKDF (reference sequence). This CDR3 contains 16 residues. The CDR3, as DNA: TGTGCCACCAGCCTCCAGCCGGGCCCGACCTCCTACGAGCAGTACTTC. Amino acids: CATSLQPGPTSYEQYF.

CDR3 in amino acids: CASGPGENIQYF. The CDR3 region has the DNA TGTGCCAGCGGGCCGGGCGAAAACATTCAGTACTTC. This chain connects TRBV9 to TRBJ2-4; D call uncertain. Germline V gene data show CDR1 as SGDLS and CDR2 as YYNGEE. The CDR3 sequence is 12 residues long. V was trimmed by 7 bases and J by 5 bases, leaving 10 bases between them.

The rearrangement uses TRBV19 and TRBJ2-1; D is uncertain. V was pared by 5 bases and J by 2 bases, with 13 bases between. The CDR3 totals 15 residues. The germline CDR1 and CDR2 sequences are LNHDA and SQIVND (reference sequence). This CDR3 reads CASSRVIQAYNEQFF. CDR3 in DNA: TGTGCCAGTAGTCGGGTCATCCAGGCCTACAATGAGCAGTTCTTC. The variable domain in full, with the rest retrieved from reference TRBV19 and TRBJ2-1, is DGGITQSPKYLFRKEGQNVTLSCEQNLNHDAMYWYRQDPGQGLRLIYYSQIVNDFQKGDIAEGYSVSREKKESFPLTVTSAQKNPTAFYLCASSRVIQAYNEQFFGPGTRLTVL.

The chain employs TRBV5-1 and TRBJ1-6; D uncertain. This CDR3 spans 15 amino acids. Germline V gene sequence: CDR1 SGHRS, CDR2 YFSETQ. V shed 0 bases and J shed 7 bases, with 11 bases lying between them. In DNA, the CDR3 is TGCGCCAGCAGCTTGGCCTTAGGAGGGAATTCACCCCTCCACTTT. Translation: CASSLALGGNSPLHF.

The gene calls are TRBV6-1 and TRBJ1-1; a weak D match, TRBD1 (5 bases). V shed 3 bases and J shed 6 bases, with 14 bases lying between them. CDR3 length: 14 residues. Germline V gene sequence: CDR1 MNHNS, CDR2 SASEGT. This chain's CDR3 is CASSEHQGTPEAFF. The CDR3 DNA follows: TGTGCCAGCAGTGAGCACCAGGGTACTCCTGAAGCTTTCTTT.

This chain joins TRBV4-3 and TRBJ1-1, with unresolved D. V lost 0 bases to trimming and J lost 11 bases, with 19 bases between them. CDR3 length: 15 residues. Germline CDR1 LGHNA, CDR2 YSLEER. The CDR3 here is CASSQELLDGYSAFF. CDR3 sequence (DNA): TGCGCCAGCAGCCAAGAGTTGTTGGACGGATACTCGGCTTTCTTT.

The J gene is TRBJ2-7, the V gene TRBV28; D not certain. Germline V gives CDR1 MDHEN, CDR2 SYDVKM. V was cut by 2 bases and J by 3 bases, with 5 bases left in between. The CDR3 covers 12 residues. The CDR3 is CASSLLIYEQYF. CDR3 DNA sequence: TGTGCCAGCAGTTTACTCATCTACGAGCAGTACTTC.

The J gene is TRBJ1-1, the V gene TRBV28, with 9 bases that match TRBD1. Germline-derived CDR1 and CDR2 are MDHEN and SYDVKM. CDR3 size: 14 residues. The V and J ends lost 8 bases and 1 base, in that order; junction bases with no gene match: 5. CDR3 DNA sequence: TGTGCCAGCGTCGGGACAGGGACGAACACTGAAGCTTTCTTT. Its translation: CASVGTGTNTEAFF.

The chain uses TRBV18 and TRBJ2-7, with 10 positions matching TRBD1. V lost 6 bases to trimming and J lost 7 bases; unmatched junction nucleotides: 3. Looked up from germline, CDR1 is KGHSH and CDR2 is LQKENI. The CDR3 contains 12 residues. DNA for the CDR3: TGTGCCAGCTCCGGGACAGGGGCTGAGCAGTACTTC. Its protein is CASSGTGAEQYF.

V is TRBV25-1 and J is TRBJ1-2; no firm D call. Trimming removed 3 bases from V and 4 bases from J, with 6 bases in between. The CDR3 covers 12 residues. Per the germline V gene, CDR1 is MGHDK and CDR2 is SYGVNS. This CDR3 reads CASSEGSYGYTF. As DNA, the CDR3 is TGTGCCAGCAGTGAGGGCAGCTATGGCTACACCTTC.